The present T cell receptor beta chain was sequenced within a study of Tregs in tolerant kidney transplant recipients. Generated by immunoSEQ multiplex PCR, the TCRdb table keeps only in-frame clones and is missing some. Of around 61,000 clones listed, around four fifths are singletons. The germline V gene encodes CDR1 LNHDA and CDR2 SQIVND (reference sequence). Trimming removed 7 bases at V and 1 base at J, with 7 bases between. The length of the CDR3 is 12 residues. The rearrangement links TRBV19 to TRBJ1-1; D remains ambiguous. The sample consisted of CD4+ T cells from blood. This receptor was taken from a human donor in good health. The CDR3 protein is CASIRTNTEAFF. The CDR3, as DNA: TGTGCCAGTATCAGAACGAACACTGAAGCTTTCTTT.